A selection of T cell receptor beta chains follows, all from one sample in a study of blood T cells in healthy people across ages. TCRdb used MiXCR to reprocess the 5' RACE reads, holding one entry per CDR3 protein. The repertoire includes 800,000 or so distinct CDR3 sequences, 25% of them detected once, and under 4.5% sits in the top ten. These same records also appear under a second study, on T cells of mothers and their children.

The sample consisted of blood. Source of these receptors: a boy aged 5-17 years in good health. CDR3s include the opening cysteine and the closing phenylalanine or tryptophan. D genes are given only for firm matches. Expanded clones are given a class, and other clones once, few, many or no size at all.

CDR3: CSVVVTVASGANVLTF
DNA: TGCAGCGTTGTGGTGACAGTAGCCTCTGGGGCCAACGTCCTGACTTTC
V: TRBV29-1
D: .
size: .
J: TRBJ2-6

CDR3: CATSKLAGGGNEQFF
DNA: TGTGCCACCAGTAAACTAGCGGGAGGAGGTAATGAGCAGTTCTTC
V: TRBV24-1
D: TRBD2
size: .
J: TRBJ2-1

CDR3: CASSLVWDRGLSGANVLTF
DNA: TGTGCCAGCAGTTTGGTCTGGGACAGGGGGCTCTCTGGGGCCAACGTCCTGACTTTC
V: TRBV28
D: TRBD1
size: .
J: TRBJ2-6

CDR3: CASSLGMHYGYTF
DNA: TGTGCCAGCAGTTTGGGGATGCACTATGGCTACACCTTC
V: TRBV28
D: .
size: .
J: TRBJ1-2

CDR3: CSASSGGASGELFF
DNA: TGCAGTGCTAGCTCAGGGGGCGCTTCCGGGGAGCTGTTTTTT
V: TRBV20-1
D: TRBD1
size: .
J: TRBJ2-2

CDR3: CASSPAVGREKLFF
DNA: TGTGCCAGCAGTCCGGCAGTAGGACGCGAAAAACTGTTTTTT
V: TRBV25-1
D: .
size: .
J: TRBJ1-4

CDR3: CASSSSLRAGEYTGELFF
DNA: TGTGCCAGCAGCTCCTCGCTCAGGGCAGGAGAATACACCGGGGAGCTGTTTTTT
V: TRBV7-9
D: .
size: .
J: TRBJ2-2

CDR3: CASSRAADTQYF
DNA: TGTGCCAGCAGCCGGGCAGCAGACACGCAGTATTTT
V: TRBV9
D: .
size: .
J: TRBJ2-3

CDR3: CATSAPGDRDYEQYF
DNA: TGTGCCACCAGTGCCCCCGGGGACAGGGATTACGAGCAGTACTTC
V: TRBV24-1
D: TRBD1
size: .
J: TRBJ2-7

CDR3: CASTQQEKLFF
DNA: TGTGCCAGCACCCAGCAGGAAAAACTGTTTTTT
V: TRBV2
D: .
size: .
J: TRBJ1-4

CDR3: CSAGGLAADTQYF
DNA: TGCAGTGCTGGGGGACTAGCAGCAGATACGCAGTATTTT
V: TRBV20-1
D: TRBD2
size: few
J: TRBJ2-3

CDR3: CATSRGTSVTETQYF
DNA: TGTGCCACCAGCAGAGGGACTAGCGTCACCGAGACCCAGTACTTC
V: TRBV15
D: TRBD2
size: few
J: TRBJ2-5

CDR3: CASSRGAVSGELFF
DNA: TGTGCCAGCAGTCGGGGGGCAGTCTCCGGGGAGCTGTTTTTT
V: TRBV12-3/TRBV12-4
D: .
size: few
J: TRBJ2-2

CDR3: CASSLEQRDEQFF
DNA: TGTGCCAGCAGCTTAGAACAGCGCGATGAGCAGTTCTTC
V: TRBV7-9
D: .
size: few
J: TRBJ2-1

CDR3: CASNSGLAGGPSGTDTQYF
DNA: TGCGCCAGCAACTCGGGACTAGCGGGAGGGCCAAGTGGCACAGATACGCAGTATTTT
V: TRBV4-3
D: TRBD2
size: few
J: TRBJ2-3

CDR3: CASSPGDRDQETQYF
DNA: TGTGCCAGTAGTCCCGGGGACAGGGACCAAGAGACCCAGTACTTC
V: TRBV19
D: TRBD1
size: .
J: TRBJ2-5

CDR3: CSVEGPHGASTDTQYF
DNA: TGCAGCGTTGAGGGGCCGCACGGGGCTAGCACAGATACGCAGTATTTT
V: TRBV29-1
D: .
size: few
J: TRBJ2-3

CDR3: CASSVEVGLAYEQFF
DNA: TGTGCCAGCAGCGTAGAAGTGGGTCTAGCCTATGAGCAGTTCTTC
V: TRBV9
D: .
size: .
J: TRBJ2-1